This is a list of T cell receptor beta chains from one sample in a study of Ad26.COV2.S vaccination and SARS-CoV-2 variants. TCRdb's table, derived via immunoSEQ multiplex PCR, lists solely in-frame clones and lacks some. The sample has a few hundred thousand clones, around 92% seen once; the top ten hold around 1.7%. The sequenced sample was peripheral blood, obtained in a trial of Ad26.COV2.S vaccine versus placebo. All receptors come from a person between 18 and 65 years old who received the Ad26.COV2.S COVID-19 vaccine or a placebo. CDR3s include the opening cysteine and the closing phenylalanine or tryptophan. D genes are given only for firm matches. Clone size is shown for a subset of rows, as once, few, many or a class of expanded clone.

clone size	V gene	CDR3 length	J gene	D gene	CDR3 DNA	CDR3 protein
-	TRBV5-6	14	TRBJ1-2	TRBD1	TGTGCCAGCAGCGTGGGGACAGGGGGCTATGGCTACACCTTC	CASSVGTGGYGYTF
-	TRBV6-1	15	TRBJ2-5	TRBD1	TGTGCCAGCAGTGGAGGACAGGGTCTGCGGGAGACCCAGTACTTC	CASSGGQGLRETQYF
-	TRBV4-3	17	TRBJ1-2	TRBD1	TGCGCCAGCAGCCAAGATCGGACAGGGCCGCGGGGATATGGCTACACCTTC	CASSQDRTGPRGYGYTF
once	TRBV6-2/TRBV6-3	15	TRBJ1-2	TRBD1	TGTGCCAGCAGTGCCACCGACAGGGCCCCTATGAGCTACACCTTC	CASSATDRAPMSYTF
-	TRBV6-5	13	TRBJ1-1	-	TGTGCCAGCAGTTCCGGGGGGATCGCTGAAGCTTTCTTT	CASSSGGIAEAFF
-	TRBV28	15	TRBJ1-5	TRBD1	TGTGCCAGCAGTTTAGACAGGGCGGGCAATCAGCCCCAGCATTTT	CASSLDRAGNQPQHF
-	TRBV29-1	13	TRBJ2-7	-	TGCAGCGTGGTCCCGACTAACGCCTACGAGCAGTACTTC	CSVVPTNAYEQYF
-	TRBV9	15	TRBJ1-2	TRBD1	TGTGCCAGCAGCCCAGCTCCAGGGGGTGGCTATGGCTACACCTTC	CASSPAPGGGYGYTF
few	TRBV4-1	14	TRBJ1-3	-	TGCGCCAGCAGCCACCAATACTCTGGAAACACCATATATTTT	CASSHQYSGNTIYF
-	TRBV28	15	TRBJ1-1	TRBD1	TGTGCCAGCAGAAATATAGACAGGGCGAACACTGAAGCTTTCTTT	CASRNIDRANTEAFF
-	TRBV9	17	TRBJ2-3	-	TGTGCCAGCAGCGTAGATTCGGCAGCCTACTTCACAGATACGCAGTATTTT	CASSVDSAAYFTDTQYF
-	TRBV27	13	TRBJ1-1	-	TGTGCCAGCAGTTTATTCGGGTCCGCTGAAGCTTTCTTT	CASSLFGSAEAFF
-	TRBV27	16	TRBJ1-1	-	TGTGCCAGCAGTTTTGGAGGGGCGCCCCCTGACACTGAAGCTTTCTTT	CASSFGGAPPDTEAFF
-	TRBV6-5	13	TRBJ2-2	-	TGTGCCAGCAGTTGGGGCCCAACCGGGGAGCTGTTTTTT	CASSWGPTGELFF
-	TRBV11-2	19	TRBJ2-7	TRBD1	TGTGCCAGCAGCTTAGATTTCGGAATCCCCCGGACAGGGCCCTACGAGCAGTACTTC	CASSLDFGIPRTGPYEQYF
-	TRBV28	14	TRBJ2-7	TRBD1	TGTGCCAGCAGTTCAAGAGGGGGCCCCGGCGAGCAGTACTTC	CASSSRGGPGEQYF
-	TRBV6-2/TRBV6-3	14	TRBJ2-5	-	TGTGCCAGCAGTTACTCGGGACAAAGGGAGACCCAGTACTTC	CASSYSGQRETQYF
-	TRBV5-4	14	TRBJ1-2	TRBD1	TGTGCCAGCAGCTTGAGGACAGGGGCGAATGGCTACACCTTC	CASSLRTGANGYTF
-	TRBV6-5	12	TRBJ1-3	-	TGTGCCAGCAGTCCCGATAGAAACACCATATATTTT	CASSPDRNTIYF
-	TRBV7-2	15	TRBJ2-6	-	TGTGCCAGCAGCCACGGACGCTCTGGGGCCAACGTCCTGACTTTC	CASSHGRSGANVLTF
-	TRBV7-9	17	TRBJ1-2	TRBD1	TGTGCCAGCAGCTTACCCGTGACAGGGCTGGCTAACTATGGCTACACCTTC	CASSLPVTGLANYGYTF
few	TRBV7-9	13	TRBJ1-5	-	TGTGCCAGCAGCTTGGTGGTGGGACAGCCCCAGCATTTT	CASSLVVGQPQHF
-	TRBV15	15	TRBJ2-2	-	TGTGCCACCAGCAGAGTGCGGGATTCCACCGGGGAGCTGTTTTTT	CATSRVRDSTGELFF
-	TRBV10-1	14	TRBJ2-2	-	TGCGCCAGCAGTGGACAGTTTTCCACCGGGGAGCTGTTTTTT	CASSGQFSTGELFF
-	TRBV6-7	16	TRBJ1-5	-	TGTGCCAGCATTTTAGGAAGTGGGCAGGGGTATCAGCCCCAGCATTTT	CASILGSGQGYQPQHF
-	TRBV19	13	TRBJ1-3	-	TGTGCCAGTAGCCTGGGCCGTCTAAACACCATATATTTT	CASSLGRLNTIYF
-	TRBV18	14	TRBJ1-1	-	TGTGCCAGCTCACCAATGGTAGGAGGCACTGAAGCTTTCTTT	CASSPMVGGTEAFF
-	TRBV2	15	TRBJ2-2	-	TGTGCCAGCAGTGGCGTGGGGGGATTGGGCGGGGAGCTGTTTTTT	CASSGVGGLGGELFF
-	TRBV18	14	TRBJ1-5	-	TGTGCCAGCTCACCATCAGGGGGCAATCAGCCCCAGCATTTT	CASSPSGGNQPQHF
-	TRBV7-2	16	TRBJ2-5	TRBD2	TGTGCCAGCAGCCCAGGACTAGCGGGTCGAGGAGAGACCCAGTACTTC	CASSPGLAGRGETQYF
once	TRBV15	16	TRBJ1-1	TRBD1	TGTGCCACCAGCAGTCCGCAGGGGGGGGCGAACACTGAAGCTTTCTTT	CATSSPQGGANTEAFF
once	TRBV3-1/TRBV3-2	14	TRBJ1-5	-	TGTGCCAGCAGCCAAGACCTACAGGGTTGGCCCCAGCATTTT	CASSQDLQGWPQHF
-	TRBV27	16	TRBJ1-5	-	TGTGCCAGCAGTTTATCGGGACATGATAGCAATCAGCCCCAGCATTTT	CASSLSGHDSNQPQHF
once	TRBV30	14	TRBJ2-3	-	TGTGCCTGGAGTGCCCAGGGCGCGACAGATACGCAGTATTTT	CAWSAQGATDTQYF
few	TRBV9	13	TRBJ2-5	-	TGTGCCAGCAGCCGACAAATCGGGGAGACCCAGTACTTC	CASSRQIGETQYF
-	TRBV15	16	TRBJ1-2	TRBD1	TGTGCCACCAGCAGGGGCACAGGGGACTATAACTATGGCTACACCTTC	CATSRGTGDYNYGYTF
-	TRBV5-1	15	TRBJ2-5	-	TGCGCCAGCAGCTTGGTTTTAGGGGGTCGAGAGACCCAGTACTTC	CASSLVLGGRETQYF
-	TRBV2	14	TRBJ1-2	-	TGTGCCAGCAGGGAACAGGACAACCTCTATGGCTACACCTTC	CASREQDNLYGYTF
-	TRBV18	15	TRBJ1-5	-	TGTGCCAGCTCACCAGCGACAGTTATGGGTCAGCCCCAGCATTTT	CASSPATVMGQPQHF
-	TRBV4-1	16	TRBJ2-3	-	TGCGCCAGCAGCCAAGGGTTCAGACAGGACACAGATACGCAGTATTTT	CASSQGFRQDTDTQYF
once	TRBV2	17	TRBJ2-5	TRBD1	TGTGCCAGCAGTGACCAGGGGGTAGCGCTGAGCAAAGAGACCCAGTACTTC	CASSDQGVALSKETQYF
few	TRBV29-1	13	TRBJ2-7	-	TGCAGCGTTGACGTACGGGGGACCTACGAGCAGTACTTC	CSVDVRGTYEQYF
-	TRBV4-3	15	TRBJ2-7	TRBD1	TGCGCCAGCAGCCAAGATAGACAGGGTGTTTACGAGCAGTACTTC	CASSQDRQGVYEQYF
-	TRBV10-1	13	TRBJ2-1	-	TGCGCCAGCAGTACCCACAGGGCTGGTGAGCAGTTCTTC	CASSTHRAGEQFF